This TCR beta chain was recovered during a study of molecular identifiers for immune sequencing clone quantification. This CDR3 contains 18 residues. Germline assignment: CDR1 SGHTA and CDR2 FQGNSA. After removal of 0 bases from V and 4 bases from J, the junction contained 13 bases not matched to a gene. In its sample, this clonotype was seen many times. MiXCR, applied by TCRdb to the PCR reads, yields one record per CDR3 protein. The table shows 300,000 to 400,000 distinct CDR3 sequences, with around a fifth occurring only once. The J gene is TRBJ1-2, the V gene TRBV7-2, with 8 bases matching TRBD1. The source is a human donor in good health. Some libraries in this study had Jurkat cell RNA spiked in. Material: naive CD8+ T cells from blood, with Jurkat cell RNA spiked in. Documented subset: FACS-sorted CD8+CD4-CCR7+CD45RA+ naive T cells. CDR3 coding DNA: TGTGCCAGCAGCTTAGCGCAGGCAGGGGGCGCGGCCCTCTATGGCTACACCTTC. Protein product: CASSLAQAGGAALYGYTF.